Each of the 12 T cell receptor beta chains below was sequenced from the same sample in a study of glioma-infiltrating T cells after dendritic cell vaccination. Assay: immunoSEQ multiplex PCR; the TCRdb copy retains only in-frame clones and omits some. Of some 100,000 clones in the sample, 79% were seen once. Sequenced here: blood, sampled before dendritic cell vaccination. These receptor sequences come from a human donor with glioblastoma.

This rearrangement joins TRBV6-5 to TRBJ1-6; 9 bases fit TRBD1. With V trimmed by 6 bases and J by 7 bases, 7 bases remained unmatched. From germline, CDR1 is MNHEY and CDR2 SVGAGI. The CDR3 length is 15 residues. In DNA, the CDR3 is TGTGCCAGCAGAAACAGGGGGCGCCGGAATTCACCCCTCCACTTT. Amino acids: CASRNRGRRNSPLHF.

The chain combines TRBV5-1 with TRBJ2-3, with a weak D call TRBD2 (6 bases). V was shortened by 0 bases and J by 2 bases, with 10 bases between the two germline ends. The CDR3 has 15 amino acids. CDR1 and CDR2 from the germline V gene are SGHRS and YFSETQ. The CDR3 DNA is TGCGCCAGCAGCTTGGAGCCGGGAGCCACAGATACGCAGTATTTT. This encodes CASSLEPGATDTQYF. Looking up the rest from reference TRBV5-1 and TRBJ2-3 gives the full variable domain: KAGVTQTPRYLIKTRGQQVTLSCSPISGHRSVSWYQQTPGQGLQFLFEYFSETQRNKGNFPGRFSGRQFSNSRSEMNVSTLELGDSALYLCASSLEPGATDTQYFGPGTRLTVL.

The chain joins TRBV5-1 to TRBJ2-3; 8 bases are a match to TRBD1. The CDR3 extends over 17 amino acids. Unmatched junction bases numbered 13, after V lost 4 bases and J lost 3 bases. From germline, CDR1 is SGHRS and CDR2 YFSETQ. CDR3: CASSIHLQGVWTDTQYF. Here the CDR3 DNA reads TGCGCCAGCAGCATTCACCTACAGGGGGTCTGGACAGATACGCAGTATTTT.

The chain uses TRBV2 and TRBJ2-7; 10 bases map to TRBD2. Trimming removed 5 bases from V and 2 bases from J; junction bases left unmatched: 9. The CDR3 runs to 16 residues. Germline CDR1 is SNHLY and CDR2 is FYNNEI. The CDR3 reads CASSKFGTSAPYEQYF. In DNA, the CDR3 is TGTGCCAGCAGTAAATTCGGGACTAGCGCGCCCTACGAGCAGTACTTC.

The rearrangement joins TRBV7-2 to TRBJ1-5; D may be TRBD1 (5 bases). There are 14 residues in the CDR3. Trimming cost V 8 bases and J 3 bases, with 14 bases left between them. The V gene's germline CDR1 is SGHTA and CDR2 FQGNSA. CDR3 residues: CASREGANNQPQHF. The CDR3 region has the DNA TGTGCCAGCCGTGAAGGGGCAAACAATCAGCCCCAGCATTTT.

This clone was detected only a few times. The V call is TRBV14, the J call TRBJ1-1; no clear D gene. The CDR3 consists of 14 residues. Between the trimmed V and J ends, which lost 0 bases and 4 bases, there was a span of 9 bases. Germline CDR1 reads SGHDN; CDR2 reads FVKESK. The chain's CDR3 is CASSQEPGITEAFF. The CDR3, as DNA: TGTGCCAGCAGCCAAGAACCAGGTATCACTGAAGCTTTCTTT.

V usage is TRBV5-1 and J usage is TRBJ1-6, with a tentative D call TRBD1 (5 bases). The CDR3 has 14 residues. V lost 4 bases, J lost 12 bases, and 17 bases lay in between. CDR1 SGHRS and CDR2 YFSETQ come from the germline V gene. CDR3 bases: TGCGCCAGCAGCCGAGGGACTGGTCCTGAACCCCTCCACTTT. This codes for CASSRGTGPEPLHF.

This chain connects TRBV4-1 to TRBJ1-4; 7 positions match TRBD1. V lost 4 bases to trimming and J lost 5 bases; unmatched junction nucleotides: 7. The germline V gene encodes CDR1 MGHRA and CDR2 YSYEKL. The CDR3 is 15 residues long. The CDR3 region is CASSPPGTVNEKLFF. The CDR3 DNA reads as TGCGCCAGCAGCCCTCCCGGGACAGTAAATGAAAAACTGTTTTTT.

J is TRBJ2-1 and V is TRBV30; a weak D match, TRBD2 (6 bases). Trimming took 3 bases from V and 6 from J, leaving 12 bases between them. The CDR3 has 13 residues. Germline loops: CDR1 GTSNPN, CDR2 SVGIG (reference sequence). This chain's CDR3 is CAWRRGSGNEQFF. The CDR3 bases are TGTGCCTGGAGGAGGGGTAGCGGCAATGAGCAGTTCTTC.

The V and J genes are TRBV19 and TRBJ2-1; 10 nucleotides line up with TRBD1. CDR3 length: 15 amino acids. CDR1 is LNHDA, CDR2 SQIVND, per germline (reference sequence). V lost 2 bases to trimming and J lost 5 bases; unmatched junction nucleotides: 3. The CDR3 spells CASSITGQGNNEQFF. The CDR3 region has the DNA TGTGCCAGTAGTATAACGGGACAGGGGAACAATGAGCAGTTCTTC. Looking up the rest from reference TRBV19 and TRBJ2-1 gives the full variable domain: DGGITQSPKYLFRKEGQNVTLSCEQNLNHDAMYWYRQDPGQGLRLIYYSQIVNDFQKGDIAEGYSVSREKKESFPLTVTSAQKNPTAFYLCASSITGQGNNEQFFGPGTRLTVL.

The CDR3 nucleotides are TGTGCCAGCAGTCGCTACGGACACAACACTGAAGCTTTCTTT. Residues: CASSRYGHNTEAFF. The chain employs TRBV13 and TRBJ1-1, with D perhaps TRBD1 (5 bases). The CDR3 totals 14 residues. The V end lost 6 bases, the J end lost 2 bases, and 13 bases lay between the germline ends. Germline CDR1 PRHDT, CDR2 FYEKMQ (reference sequence). Full variable domain (rest looked up from reference TRBV13 and TRBJ1-1): AAGVIQSPRHLIKEKRETATLKCYPIPRHDTVYWYQQGPGQDPQFLISFYEKMQSDKGSIPDRFSAQQFSDYHSELNMSSLELGDSALYFCASSRYGHNTEAFFGQGTRLTVV.

This sequence joins TRBV9 and TRBJ2-1, with D perhaps TRBD2 (5 bases). V was trimmed by 4 bases and J by 2 bases, leaving 16 bases between them. The CDR3 is 16 residues long. From germline, CDR1 is SGDLS and CDR2 YYNGEE. DNA of the CDR3: TGTGCCAGCAGCATCTCTTTAGCGACCGCCTACAATGAGCAGTTCTTC. It translates to CASSISLATAYNEQFF. Full variable domain (missing parts from reference TRBV9 and TRBJ2-1): DSGVTQTPKHLITATGQRVTLRCSPRSGDLSVYWYQQSLDQGLQFLIQYYNGEERAKGNILERFSAQQFPDLHSELNLSSLELGDSALYFCASSISLATAYNEQFFGPGTRLTVL.